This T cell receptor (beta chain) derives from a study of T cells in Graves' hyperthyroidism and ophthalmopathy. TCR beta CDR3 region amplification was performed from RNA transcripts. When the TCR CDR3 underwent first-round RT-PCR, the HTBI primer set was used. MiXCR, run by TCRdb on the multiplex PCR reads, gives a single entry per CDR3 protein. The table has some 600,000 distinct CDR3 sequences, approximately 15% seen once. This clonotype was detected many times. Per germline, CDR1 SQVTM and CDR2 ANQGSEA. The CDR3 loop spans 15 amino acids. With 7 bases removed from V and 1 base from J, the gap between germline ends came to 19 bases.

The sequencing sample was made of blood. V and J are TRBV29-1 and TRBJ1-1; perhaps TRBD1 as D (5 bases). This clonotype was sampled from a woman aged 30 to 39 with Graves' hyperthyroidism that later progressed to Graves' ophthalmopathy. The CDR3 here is CSGGRWGPANTEAFF. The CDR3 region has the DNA TGCAGCGGGGGCCGATGGGGTCCCGCGAACACTGAAGCTTTCTTT.